The following is a TCR beta chain sequence with its context. This clonotype was seen at least ten times. There is no known antigen for this receptor. Per-base quality was not reported, and no clone a single base away is much larger than it. The data were obtained in a study of regulatory T cells in long-lasting Graves disease (dated by TCRdb to the early 2020s). In terms of the full investigation: Antithyroid drugs had been taken for less than 3 months by newly diagnosed Graves' disease patients. A total of roughly 33 samples underwent TCR sequencing: around 13 from persistent and about 20 from newly diagnosed Graves' disease patients. The study took place in China and was registered as a clinical trial. Peripheral blood TCR sequencing and RNA sequencing compared persistent Graves' disease patients with newly diagnosed Graves' disease patients. General study outcomes and caveats: As a limitation, the authors acknowledged that the small sample size may reduce accuracy. Patients with persistent disease shared more public clonotypes (approximately 2,500) than newly diagnosed patients did (nearly 1,000). Sequencing and analysis were limited to the TCR beta chain. Compared with newly diagnosed patients, persistent Graves' disease patients had lower TCR Shannon entropy and fewer highly expanded clones, which suggests clonal expansion. Peripheral blood alone was examined, since thyroid tissue, which constituted the primary lesion, could not be accessed. TRBV28, TRBJ1-2 and TRBJ2-5 were preferentially used in persistent disease, while TRBV20-1 and TRBJ2-1 were favored in newly diagnosed disease.

This sample's time point label indicates: newly diagnosed GD, antithyroid drugs for less than 3 months. For both TCR sequencing and RNA sequencing, RNA was extracted from PBMCs in TRIzol. Graves' disease was diagnosed according to American Thyroid Association guidelines. The patients came from an endocrinology department in Xi'an, China. Each patient gave approximately 10 milliliters of peripheral blood, collected in an EDTA anticoagulant tube. Ficoll Paque Plus density gradient separation was used to isolate PBMCs, and no further T cell sorting was performed. An Agilent 2100 Bioanalyzer and agarose gel were used to check RNA quality, and a NanoDrop 2000 was used to measure RNA concentration. The library was prepared using multiplex PCR. The instrument given in TCRdb is Illumina HiSeq 4000. To build TCR beta libraries, CDR3 regions were amplified by Arm-PCR using iRepertoire HTBI primers. PCR products were gel purified before sequencing. The paper's processing steps were these. A total of fewer than 80 TRBV and some 15 TRBJ segments were identified across samples and were used for gene usage analysis of CDR3 amino acid clonotypes. COPE and FqMerger were used to merge filtered high-quality paired reads into contigs. Contigs were aligned with BLAST to IMGT TRBV, TRBD and TRBJ reference genes, and CDR3 was defined per IMGT. Any clonotype with a frequency above 0.1% was counted as a highly expanded clone. Shannon entropy was used to measure repertoire diversity, and the Gini coefficient was used to measure V-J evenness. Public clonotypes were defined as clonotypes shared by more than one individual. TCRdb passed the public sequencing reads through fastp at Q25 and MiXCR, retaining productive beta sequences. For every CDR3 protein sequence, its rows merge into one entry that carries the most common genes and DNA. The authors' filters were not applied to this entry. The sample includes approximately 460,000 distinct CDR3 sequences, with approximately 16% observed a single time. About 10% of the sample lies in the top ten.

V drops 1 base and J drops 5 bases, leaving 14 bases in between. The CDR3 starts with the cysteine, ends with the phenylalanine, and has 15 residues. Kept here is only the CDR3 DNA, which spans 45 bases and is read in frame from base 1. Taken from the germline V gene, the CDR1 and CDR2 loops are SGHTA and FQGNSA. These data were also reused for a study on T cells in Graves' hyperthyroidism and ophthalmopathy. As noted in the second study: Stable Graves' hyperthyroidism was defined as the absence of progression to ophthalmopathy over 18 months of follow-up. Hyperthyroidism patients were newly diagnosed, with disease duration under 2 months, and aged 18 to 65 years. Any patient with an uncontrolled infection, another autoimmune disease, pregnancy or lactation was excluded. Diagnoses relied on clinical symptoms, serum thyroxine and TRAb, thyroid ultrasound and orbital computed tomography. For the first round of RT-PCR on the TCR CDR3, the HTBI primer set was used together with the Qiagen OneStep RT-PCR kit. Blood samples also contained most of the expanded thyroid clonotypes (frequency above 0.001), which suggests that blood repertoires may reflect thyroid immune responses. A model built on a 13 V-J signature distinguished ophthalmopathy from stable hyperthyroidism, reaching roughly 88% sensitivity and 81.08% specificity in cross-validation and 80%/75% in testing. In validation, the model predicted progression to ophthalmopathy with 55% to 71% sensitivity and roughly 72% specificity, a median of about 6.7 months before onset. A discovery cohort of about a hundred patients, about 43 with Graves' ophthalmopathy and about 58 with stable Graves' hyperthyroidism, was used to find distinguishing TCR V-J signatures. Prospective prediction of ophthalmopathy was tested in an independent validation cohort consisting of 18 to 20 hyperthyroidism patients and some 15 patients who later progressed to ophthalmopathy. The 100 discovery patients were divided at random into training and test sets in a 7:3 ratio. Thyroid tissue and blood T-cell repertoires from about six Graves' hyperthyroidism patients were also compared in the study. Once sampling was done, hyperthyroidism patients were given methimazole at a starting dose of 30 mg daily, whereas ophthalmopathy patients were given high-dose intravenous methylprednisolone. The libraries were constructed in a second round of multiplex PCR and then size-selected and purified. Paired-end sequencing of the libraries was performed with 100 bp reads on an Illumina HiSeq2000. SOAPnuke was used to process the raw data, with reads discarded if the reads contained adapters or uncalled bases, had a mean Phred below 15, or lacked an exact constant-primer or identifier match. High-quality paired reads were merged with COPE v1.2.5, and unique nucleotide sequences were defined as clonotypes. MiTCR v1.1 was used to align the clonotypes against IMGT TRBV, TRBD and TRBJ reference segments. Only V-J combinations with frequency above 0.0001, covering about 99% of repertoires, were analysed. A TCS score was defined as the ratio of F50 (clonal expansion) to E x V (chaos), with BLOSUM62-based TCRdist applied between CDR3 peptides within each V-J. Welch's t-statistics and random forest reduced 450 to 600 V-J features to 13, which were used in a naive Bayes classifier (R e1071). No statistical method was used to fix the sample size in advance, and group allocation was not hidden from the investigators. TCR Vbeta CDR3 sequencing of around 130 peripheral blood samples (43 ophthalmopathy, over 70 hyperthyroidism and around 17 progressor patients) is reported in the paper.

The specimen was peripheral blood mononuclear cells (PBMCs), collected at new diagnosis, from a patient treated with antithyroid drugs. The receptor was isolated from a woman aged 25 to 39 with Graves disease. Donor details come from another sample of the same person, matched by shared clones. The sequence links TRBV7-2 to TRBJ2-5; the D gene assignment is perhaps TRBD1 or TRBD2, with each matching 5 bases. The DNA reads TGTGCCAGCAGCTTAGGGGGCCGAAGGGAGGAGACCCAGTACTTC. It is translated as CASSLGGRREETQYF.